This T cell receptor beta chain was retrieved from a study of patients and donors after allogeneic stem cell transplantation. The CDR3 is 14 amino acids. Unmatched junction bases numbered 7, after V lost 5 bases and J lost 6 bases. The V gene's germline CDR1 is SGHTA and CDR2 FQGNSA. TCRdb passed the RT-PCR reads through MiXCR, listing each CDR3 protein once. This table holds about 960,000 distinct CDR3 sequences, 15% to 20% found once. The TCR comes from a human donor who was either an allogeneic HSCT recipient or a stem cell or donor lymphocyte infusion donor (not recorded which). It is not recorded whose cells these are; they may come from a transplant donor. This sequence joins TRBV7-2 and TRBJ1-2; 9 bases agree with TRBD1. Sequenced input: blood, either unsorted or a sorted T cell fraction (not recorded which). Here the CDR3 reads CASSRDRVVDGYTF. The CDR3, as DNA: TGTGCCAGCAGCCGGGACAGGGTAGTCGATGGCTACACCTTC.